This T cell receptor beta chain was sequenced during a study of shared clonotypes between healthy human individuals. Study details: Participating donors consisted of two women and a few men aged 18 to 49. Study-wide findings and caveats: A generally larger estimated richness was seen in naive subsets than in memory subsets. It was observed that roughly 5% of naive CD4 clonotypes were shared across several donors.

Per the germline V gene, CDR1 is LNHDA and CDR2 is SQIVND (reference sequence). V lost 5 bases to trimming and J lost 1 base, with 8 bases between them. This CDR3 comprises 13 residues. With regard to this clone: The antigen remains unidentified.

Cells designated naive CD8 were CD45RO-negative and were positively selected for CCR7, with terminally differentiated effector memory CD45RA+ cells excluded. The protocol was immunoSEQ multiplex PCR, while the TCRdb copy is restricted to in-frame clones and leaves out a portion. The repertoire includes about 590,000 clones, nearly 97% of them detected once, and less than 0.13% sits in the top ten. Specimen: naive CD8+ T cells sorted from blood. J is TRBJ1-1 and V is TRBV19; D not resolved. The sequence came from a woman between 25 and 40 years old in good health. CDR3: CASSDSGNTEAFF. The CDR3, as DNA: TGTGCCAGTAGTGACTCGGGGAACACTGAAGCTTTCTTT.